This T cell receptor (beta chain) was recovered during a study of T cells after yellow fever vaccination. Study-level results: Peak timing came faster in the weaker secondary response, day 5 versus 15. Abundant contaminating clonotypes from the bulk population could appear in FACS-sorted repertoires.

This clonotype was seen repeatedly, ten times or more. The antigen is unknown. TCRdb re-called the 5' RACE reads through MiXCR, storing one row per CDR3 protein. The repertoire holds just over 300,000 distinct CDR3 sequences, with approximately 3.9% as singletons. Trimming removed 0 bases from V and 6 bases from J; junction bases left unmatched: 6. The CDR3 sequence is 15 residues long. Germline loops: CDR1 SGHRS, CDR2 YFSETQ. The chain couples TRBV5-1 to TRBJ2-5; 9 bases are shared with TRBD2. The receptor was isolated from a man younger than 35 who received the YFV17D yellow fever vaccine. The sequencing used PBMCs, collected on the day of the yellow fever booster vaccination. CDR3 in amino acids: CASSLALAGPKTQYF. The CDR3 DNA sequence: TGCGCCAGCAGCTTGGCCCTAGCGGGGCCCAAGACCCAGTACTTC.